The 14 T cell receptor beta chains in this list originate from one sample, sequenced in a study of CD4+ T cells in melanoma. The method was immunoSEQ multiplex PCR; TCRdb's version includes in-frame clones alone and lacks a portion of them. The sample shows approximately 110,000 clones, around 92% of them seen only once. The sample consisted of peripheral blood. The receptor source for this set is a human donor with melanoma.

The rearrangement links TRBV2 to TRBJ2-7, with D possibly being TRBD2 (7 bases). CDR1 is SNHLY and CDR2 is FYNNEI in the germline V gene. There are 13 residues in the CDR3. Trimming removed 7 bases from V and 6 bases from J, with 16 bases in between. CDR3 in DNA: TGTGCCAGCACCTCTATAGGGGGGGCCGAGCAGTACTTC. Translating it yields CASTSIGGAEQYF.

This sequence joins TRBV28 and TRBJ1-4; 8 bases agree with TRBD1. Germline V gives CDR1 MDHEN, CDR2 SYDVKM. The CDR3 sequence is 16 residues long. With 3 bases clipped from V and 5 bases from J, the junction kept 8 bases outside the gene matches. Here the CDR3 reads CASSFASGGFNEKLFF. The DNA for the CDR3 is TGTGCCAGCAGTTTTGCCTCAGGGGGCTTCAATGAAAAACTGTTTTTT.

The chain links TRBV29-1 to TRBJ2-1, with 7 bases that match TRBD2. The CDR3 totals 15 residues. The germline V gene has CDR1 SQVTM and CDR2 ANQGSEA. V shed 0 bases, J shed 9 bases, and the junction held 11 bases outside the gene matches. CDR3 sequence reads: CSVEDLKTSFAEQFF. The CDR3 DNA sequence: TGCAGCGTTGAAGATCTTAAGACTAGCTTCGCTGAGCAGTTCTTC.

This clone has just a few counts. Likely a read error: the CDR3 ends without its conserved phenylalanine or tryptophan. No DNA is shown, since the ends of the CDR3 on it are uncertain; the CDR3 is the one TCRdb lists. This CDR3 reads CASRYSVVVG. V usage is TRBV7-3 and J usage is TRBJ1-4. Inclusive of both ends, the CDR3 amounts to 10 amino acids. CDR1 is SGHTA, CDR2 FQGTGA, per germline.

The rearrangement joins TRBV7-8 to TRBJ2-6; unclear D gene. This CDR3 is 15 amino acids long. V gave up 6 bases and J gave up 0 bases, with 9 bases separating them. Per the germline V gene, CDR1 is SGHVS and CDR2 is FQNEAQ. CDR3 coding DNA: TGTGCCAGCAGTCCTCGAAGCTCTGGGGCCAACGTCCTGACTTTC. It is translated as CASSPRSSGANVLTF.

In its sample, this clone is medium-sized. Other DNA variants within this sample encode the same CDR3. The chain couples TRBV19 to TRBJ2-3; D is unclear. The CDR3 consists of 12 residues. The germline gives CDR1 LNHDA, CDR2 SQIVND (reference sequence). The ends were cut back, 3 bases at V and 1 base at J, with 2 bases in the middle. CDR3 nucleotide sequence: TGTGCCAGTAGTATCGGCACAGATACGCAGTATTTT. Its protein product is CASSIGTDTQYF.

The chain couples TRBV18 to TRBJ2-7; no reliable D call. CDR1 is KGHSH and CDR2 is LQKENI in the germline V gene. V was cut by 4 bases and J by 4 bases, with 8 bases left in between. The CDR3 has 12 amino acids. The CDR3 sequence: CASSRVGYEQYF. CDR3 in DNA: TGTGCCAGCTCACGGGTTGGGTACGAGCAGTACTTC.

The chain has TRBV5-4 and TRBJ2-3; D may match TRBD1 or TRBD2 (5 bases each). The CDR3 covers 16 residues. Per germline, CDR1 SGHNT and CDR2 YYREEE (reference sequence). Between the trimmed V and J ends, which lost 4 bases and 2 bases, there was a span of 17 bases. The CDR3 DNA is TGTGCCAGCAGCCCTAGCTGGGGGTTCCTCACAGATACGCAGTATTTT. This gives the protein CASSPSWGFLTDTQYF.

The chain links TRBV10-3 to TRBJ1-1; TRBD1 is a possible D gene (5 bases). V was shortened by 4 bases and J by 1 base, with 7 bases between the two germline ends. CDR1 is ENHRY and CDR2 is SYGVKD in the germline V gene. The CDR3 runs 13 residues. The CDR3 loop reads CAISGQKNTEAFF. The DNA for the CDR3 is TGTGCCATCAGTGGACAGAAGAACACTGAAGCTTTCTTT.

This chain's CDR3 is CASSLQGARQPQHF. The DNA of the CDR3 is TGTGCCAGCAGCCTACAGGGGGCCCGTCAGCCCCAGCATTTT. The chain carries TRBV7-9 and TRBJ1-5; 9 bases are shared with TRBD1. V shed 5 bases and J 6 bases; nucleotides not matched to a gene: 5. The CDR3 runs to 14 residues. CDR1 SEHNR and CDR2 FQNEAQ come from the germline V gene (reference sequence).

The chain links TRBV4-1 to TRBJ2-1, with D possibly matching TRBD2 (6 bases). The CDR3 has 16 amino acids. CDR1 MGHRA and CDR2 YSYEKL come from the germline V gene. Trimming removed 1 base at V and 0 bases at J, with 10 bases between. The CDR3 reads CASSQVGSSSYNEQFF. In DNA form, the CDR3 reads TGCGCCAGCAGCCAAGTCGGGAGTAGCTCCTACAATGAGCAGTTCTTC.

This chain connects TRBV10-3 to TRBJ1-4; TRBD1 is a possible D gene (5 bases). V lost 3 bases and J lost 7, with 15 bases in between. Germline CDR1 reads ENHRY; CDR2 reads SYGVKD. The CDR3 is made up of 15 amino acids. The CDR3 sequence is CAISDPSQGGEKLFF. CDR3 DNA: TGTGCCATCAGTGATCCGTCGCAGGGTGGTGAAAAACTGTTTTTT.

This clone appeared a single time. V gene TRBV19 combines with J gene TRBJ2-5; TRBD1 aligns across 7 bases. The length of the CDR3 is 13 residues. Unmatched junction bases numbered 5, after V lost 5 bases and J lost 5 bases. CDR1 and CDR2 from the germline V gene are LNHDA and SQIVND (reference sequence). CDR3 loop: CASSEDRWETQYF. In DNA, the CDR3 is TGTGCCAGTAGTGAGGACAGGTGGGAGACCCAGTACTTC. The full variable domain, completed using reference TRBV19 and TRBJ2-5, is DGGITQSPKYLFRKEGQNVTLSCEQNLNHDAMYWYRQDPGQGLRLIYYSQIVNDFQKGDIAEGYSVSREKKESFPLTVTSAQKNPTAFYLCASSEDRWETQYFGPGTRLLVL.

V gene TRBV5-1 combines with J gene TRBJ1-3; D possibly corresponds to TRBD1 (6 bases). The germline V and J ends were trimmed by 4 bases and 0 bases, with 14 bases remaining between them. The germline V gene encodes CDR1 SGHRS and CDR2 YFSETQ. The CDR3 has 16 residues. The CDR3, as DNA: TGCGCCAGCAGCCAGATGGACAGTTTCTCTGGAAACACCATATATTTT. Amino acids: CASSQMDSFSGNTIYF.